This T cell receptor (beta chain) was observed in a study of T cell repertoires in cytomegalovirus infection. Germline CDR1 is LNHDA and CDR2 is SQIVND (reference sequence). Trimming took off 3 bases at V and 6 bases at J, with 11 bases between the two ends. The CDR3 runs 13 residues. In TCRdb, the reads were re-called with MiXCR into one record per CDR3 protein. In the table there are some 320,000 distinct CDR3 sequences, over 7.5% of which are singletons. The V gene is TRBV19, the J gene TRBJ1-1; TRBD1 is a possible D gene (6 bases). Specimen: PBMCs. The source is a human donor in good health (CMV status not recorded). Some clones in this sample may be carry-over from other donors' samples. The CDR3 bases are TGTGCCAGTAGTATCAGGGGCGTAGCTGAAGCTTTCTTT. Protein product: CASSIRGVAEAFF.